What follows are 3 T cell receptor beta chains derived from one specimen sequenced in a study of identical twins. Using its own MiXCR run on the 5' RACE reads, TCRdb lists one record per CDR3 protein. The sample consists of 1.5 million to 2 million distinct CDR3 sequences, about 31% of them appearing once. The sample was cord blood. These receptors all stem from a newborn girl in good health.

This clonotype was observed at least ten times. The rearrangement joins TRBV3-1 to TRBJ2-5, with unresolved D. Germline CDR1 LGHDT, CDR2 YNNKEL (reference sequence). With 2 bases removed from V and 5 bases from J, the gap between germline ends came to 15 bases. The CDR3 is made up of 15 amino acids. CDR3 in amino acids: CASSQNKDLSETQYF. CDR3 sequence (DNA): TGTGCCAGCAGCCAAAACAAGGATTTGTCGGAGACCCAGTACTTC.

Only a few counts were recorded for this clonotype. Germline is not matched at one junction end, which may reflect a read error. The V gene is TRBV5-1, the J gene TRBJ2-5; perhaps TRBD2 as D (5 bases). CDR3 length: 14 residues. Germline V gives CDR1 SGHRS, CDR2 YFSETQ. The CDR3, as DNA: TGTGCTAGCAGCTTAAGTGCAGTCCAAGAGACCCAGTACTTC. Its protein product is CASSLSAVQETQYF.

This clonotype was observed at least ten times. The V gene is TRBV20-1, the J gene TRBJ2-7; 7 nucleotides agree with TRBD1. Germline V gene sequence: CDR1 DFQATT, CDR2 SNEGSKA (reference sequence). The CDR3 spans 12 residues. The V gene end was trimmed by 2 bases and the J gene end by 2 bases; junction bases not matched to a gene: 0. CDR3 DNA: TGCAGTGCTAGACAGGGGGCCTACGAGCAGTACTTC. It encodes CSARQGAYEQYF.